This T cell receptor (beta chain) was recovered during a study of persistence of HIV-infected CD4 T cells. Germline CDR1 is MNHEY and CDR2 is SVGAGI. The V end lost 6 bases, the J end lost 3 bases, and 12 bases lay between the germline ends. The CDR3 covers 14 residues. Sequencing used immunoSEQ version 4 in survey mode. Clones were sequenced by immunoSEQ multiplex PCR, and TCRdb holds only the in-frame ones, with some missing. The sample shows 30,000 or so clones, roughly 80% of them seen only once. This clone was seen a few times. The antigen is undetermined. The stimulus was lysate of CMV-infected fibroblasts, around 10 ug/mL. CD40L-negative CD69-negative CD45RO-high memory CD4+ T cells were sorted as populations depleted of antigen-responding cells.

Source: CD4+ T cells sorted from PBMCs after approximately 19-hour stimulation, taken from a patient who received antiretroviral therapy. The genes are TRBV6-5 and TRBJ1-5; D gene uncertain. This sequence originates from an adult man with HIV who was CMV-seropositive. CDR3: CASRLGGHNQPQHF. The CDR3 bases are TGTGCCAGCAGGTTAGGAGGTCACAATCAGCCCCAGCATTTT.